Following are 17 T cell receptor beta chains from one sample sequenced in a study of CD8 T cell repertoires and HIV-1 epitope variants. Which antigens these TCRs recognize remains unknown. Generated by immunoSEQ multiplex PCR, the TCRdb table keeps only in-frame clones and is missing some. The sample lists over 6,000 clones, 60% to 75% seen once, with roughly 46% in the top ten. Source material: cultured CD8+ T cells derived from PBMCs. The receptors originated from a male donor with HIV.

This clone is categorized as large (0.1 to 1%). The rearrangement uses TRBV7-9 and TRBJ1-1; TRBD1 might be the D (6 bases). Trimming stripped 5 bases from V and 5 bases from J, with 24 bases between. This CDR3 comprises 17 residues. CDR1 and CDR2 (germline): SEHNR, FQNEAQ (reference sequence). Here the CDR3 reads CASSPRGMGASRTEAFF. In nucleotides, the CDR3 is TGTGCCAGCAGCCCCCGGGGGATGGGGGCATCGAGAACTGAAGCTTTCTTT. The full variable domain, rest sourced from reference TRBV7-9 and TRBJ1-1, is DTGVSQNPRHKITKRGQNVTFRCDPISEHNRLYWYRQTLGQGPEFLTYFQNEAQLEKSRLLSDRFSAERPKGSFSTLEIQRTEQGDSAMYLCASSPRGMGASRTEAFFGQGTRLTVV.

CDR3 sequence reads: CSVKGQGARTGELFF. CDR3 sequence (DNA): TGCAGCGTAAAGGGACAGGGGGCTCGTACCGGGGAGCTGTTTTTT. The rearrangement joins TRBV29-1 to TRBJ2-2, with 12 bases fitting TRBD1. The CDR3 length is 15 residues. J gave up 5 bases and V 6 bases, and 7 bases lay outside the gene matches. Per the germline V gene, CDR1 is SQVTM and CDR2 is ANQGSEA.

This sequence joins TRBV10-3 and TRBJ1-3, with a tentative D call TRBD1 (6 bases). Germline loops: CDR1 ENHRY, CDR2 SYGVKD. The CDR3 totals 15 residues. Deletions cut 0 bases from V and 2 bases from J, with 8 bases between. CDR3 in DNA: TGTGCCATCAGTGAGTCACGGGACACTGGAAACACCATATATTTT. It codes for CAISESRDTGNTIYF.

This clone has only a few counts. J is TRBJ2-3 and V is TRBV29-1; 7 positions agree with TRBD2. This CDR3 comprises 14 residues. V lost 2 bases, J lost 3 bases, and 5 bases stayed unmatched. The germline V gene encodes CDR1 SQVTM and CDR2 ANQGSEA. This CDR3 reads CSVEPAGRTDTQYF. The CDR3, as DNA: TGCAGCGTTGAACCAGCGGGGCGTACAGATACGCAGTATTTT.

This clone was seen more than once but under ten times. The genes are TRBV6-6 and TRBJ2-5, with 8 bases that match TRBD1. CDR1 MNHNY and CDR2 SVGAGI come from the germline V gene (reference sequence). This CDR3 is built from 14 residues. V trimming: 7 bases; J trimming: 2 bases; junction bases outside the gene matches: 6. This chain's CDR3 is CASKERQGQETQYF. CDR3 in DNA: TGTGCCAGCAAGGAGCGACAGGGGCAAGAGACCCAGTACTTC.

This clone has a handful of counts. V is TRBV30 and J is TRBJ2-1, with 8 nucleotides matching TRBD2. Germline values: CDR1 GTSNPN, CDR2 SVGIG (reference sequence). V was pared by 5 bases and J by 9 bases, with 12 bases of the junction left unmatched. The CDR3 is 14 residues long. CDR3 nucleotide sequence: TGTGCCTGGGAGCACCCGGGGGGGCCGGGTGAGCAGTTCTTC. Translating it yields CAWEHPGGPGEQFF. Variable domain in full (rest from reference TRBV30 and TRBJ2-1): SQTIHQWPATLVQPVGSPLSLECTVEGTSNPNLYWYRQAAGRGLQLLFYSVGIGQISSEVPQNLSASRPQDRQFILSSKKLLLSDSGFYLCAWEHPGGPGEQFFGPGTRLTVL.

This chain uses TRBV2 with TRBJ2-1; a weak D match, TRBD2 (6 bases). The germline CDR1 and CDR2 sequences are SNHLY and FYNNEI. Trimming left V 4 bases short and J 0 bases short, with 13 bases between. The CDR3 has 16 amino acids. DNA of the CDR3: TGTGCCAGCAGTGCCTTAGCGGAAAGCTCCTACAATGAGCAGTTCTTC. It yields the protein CASSALAESSYNEQFF. Drawing the rest from reference TRBV2 and TRBJ2-1, the complete variable domain is EPEVTQTPSHQVTQMGQEVILRCVPISNHLYFYWYRQILGQKVEFLVSFYNNEISEKSEIFDDQFSVERPDGSNFTLKIRSTKLEDSAMYFCASSALAESSYNEQFFGPGTRLTVL.

This clone has a handful of counts. The V call is TRBV5-1, the J call TRBJ2-1, with TRBD2 matching 8 bases. The trim removed 0 bases at V and 9 bases at J, leaving 8 bases unmatched. In germline, CDR1 is SGHRS, CDR2 YFSETQ. CDR3 length: 15 amino acids. The CDR3 DNA reads as TGCGCCAGCAGCTTGGAGTCTAGCGGGCCGGGTGAGCAGTTCTTC. Protein: CASSLESSGPGEQFF.

This clone came up a few times. This rearrangement joins TRBV10-3 to TRBJ1-1; D may be TRBD1 (6 bases). Germline V lookup: CDR1 ENHRY, CDR2 SYGVKD. CDR3 length: 13 residues. The V end lost 2 bases, the J end lost 5 bases, and 9 bases lay between the germline ends. CDR3 bases: TGTGCCATCAGTGAGACAACAGGGACTGAAGCTTTCTTT. Translated: CAISETTGTEAFF.

This clone was picked up a small number of times. This chain's CDR3 is CASSDGQPQETQYF. CDR3 sequence (DNA): TGTGCCAGCAGCGACGGACAACCCCAAGAGACCCAGTACTTC. The V gene is TRBV7-8, the J gene TRBJ2-5; D perhaps matches TRBD1 (5 bases). The CDR3 totals 14 residues. The V end was cut by 5 bases, the J end by 1 base, with 11 bases between. The germline gives CDR1 SGHVS, CDR2 FQNEAQ.

The genes are TRBV14 and TRBJ2-1, with 10 bases identical to TRBD2. The V and J ends lost 6 bases and 9 bases, in that order; junction bases with no gene match: 5. This CDR3 is 13 amino acids long. CDR1 is SGHDN and CDR2 is FVKESK in the germline V gene. The CDR3 is CASRLAGEGEQFF. CDR3 sequence (DNA): TGTGCCAGCAGGCTAGCGGGAGAAGGTGAGCAGTTCTTC.

The V call is TRBV20-1, the J call TRBJ1-1; D not certain. The germline V gene encodes CDR1 DFQATT and CDR2 SNEGSKA (reference sequence). V lost 5 bases and J 1 base, leaving 5 bases between the germline ends. The CDR3 sequence is 11 residues long. CDR3 DNA: TGCAGTGCTCGAAGGAACACTGAAGCTTTCTTT. This encodes CSARRNTEAFF.

The CDR3 region is CASSARRRQLGDGYTF. The CDR3 DNA follows: TGTGCCAGCAGTGCTAGACGTCGGCAGCTCGGAGATGGCTACACCTTC. The rearrangement joins TRBV2 to TRBJ1-2; D uncertain. The CDR3 loop spans 16 amino acids. Trimming pared 4 bases from V and 6 bases from J, leaving 21 bases between. Germline loops: CDR1 SNHLY, CDR2 FYNNEI.

CDR3 amino acids: CASSMGLVSYEQYF. In DNA form, the CDR3 reads TGTGCCAGTAGTATGGGGCTCGTCAGCTACGAGCAGTACTTC. This chain uses TRBV19 with TRBJ2-7; D may be TRBD1 (5 bases). Germline CDR1 reads LNHDA; CDR2 reads SQIVND (reference sequence). V gave up 3 bases and J gave up 3 bases, with 12 bases separating them. CDR3 length equals 14 residues.

The chain links TRBV19 to TRBJ2-1; the D gene is possibly TRBD1 (5 bases). The length of the CDR3 is 15 residues. V was trimmed by 3 bases and J by 6 bases, leaving 15 bases between them. Germline lookup yields CDR1 LNHDA and CDR2 SQIVND (reference sequence). The CDR3 is CASSIWQGTGNEQFF. The CDR3 DNA is TGTGCCAGTAGTATTTGGCAGGGAACGGGCAATGAGCAGTTCTTC.

In this sample, this clone turned up once. This rearrangement joins TRBV10-2 to TRBJ2-5; maybe TRBD1 (6 bases). Germline lookup yields CDR1 WSHSY and CDR2 SAAADI. The CDR3 runs to 13 residues. Between the trimmed V and J ends, which lost 8 bases and 5 bases, there was a span of 15 bases. CDR3 coding DNA: TGCGCCAGCTATAGGGGGAGCCGGGAGACCCAGTACTTC. Translating gives CASYRGSRETQYF.

The V gene is TRBV5-4, the J gene TRBJ2-1; D gene uncertain. Looked up from germline, CDR1 is SGHNT and CDR2 is YYREEE (reference sequence). The CDR3 sequence is 16 residues long. V was shortened by 0 bases and J by 0 bases, with 10 bases between the two germline ends. CDR3: CASSLGSSSSYNEQFF. The CDR3 DNA sequence: TGTGCCAGCAGCTTGGGGAGTTCAAGCTCCTACAATGAGCAGTTCTTC. The full variable domain, completed using reference TRBV5-4 and TRBJ2-1, is ETGVTQSPTHLIKTRGQQVTLRCSSQSGHNTVSWYQQALGQGPQFIFQYYREEENGRGNFPPRFSGLQFPNYSSELNVNALELDDSALYLCASSLGSSSSYNEQFFGPGTRLTVL.